The T cell receptor beta chain described here comes from a study of CD8 T cells in Susac syndrome. RNA in amounts of roughly 0.5 to 1 ug was reverse transcribed with random hexamers. Across 54 Vbeta and 13 Jbeta, immunoSEQ multiplex PCR amplified TCR beta CDR3. TCRdb passed the immunoSEQ multiplex PCR reads through MiXCR, listing each CDR3 protein once. The data show some 150,000 distinct CDR3 sequences, approximately 94% seen once. CD8+ and CD4+ T cells from blood underwent TCR beta sequencing. It was healthy donors who served as the controls, matched for age and sex. The CDR3 sequence is 13 residues long. Per the germline V gene, CDR1 is MGHDK and CDR2 is SYGVNS. With 6 bases removed from V and 4 bases from J, the gap between germline ends came to 12 bases.

Sequenced: CD4+ T cells from PBMCs. The source of this sequence is a human donor in good health. The chain employs TRBV25-1 and TRBJ1-2, with D maybe TRBD1 (6 bases). The CDR3 nucleotides are TGTGCCAGCAGCGAGGACAGCCTCTATGGCTACACCTTC. Amino acid sequence: CASSEDSLYGYTF.